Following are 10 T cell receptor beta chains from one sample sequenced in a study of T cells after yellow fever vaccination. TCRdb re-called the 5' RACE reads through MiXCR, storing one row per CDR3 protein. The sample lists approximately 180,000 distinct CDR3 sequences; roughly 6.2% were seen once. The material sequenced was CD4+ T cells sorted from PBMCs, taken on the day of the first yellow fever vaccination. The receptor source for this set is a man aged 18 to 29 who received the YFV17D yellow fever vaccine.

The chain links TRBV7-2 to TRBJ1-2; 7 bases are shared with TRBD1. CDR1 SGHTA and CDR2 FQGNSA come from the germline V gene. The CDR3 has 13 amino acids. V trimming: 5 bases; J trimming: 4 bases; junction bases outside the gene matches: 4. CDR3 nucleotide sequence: TGTGCCAGCAGCCTGGGACAGATCTATGGCTACACCTTC. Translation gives CASSLGQIYGYTF.

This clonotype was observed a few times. The CDR3 reads CAWSVRGVGGTDTQYF. CDR3 DNA: TGTGCCTGGAGTGTACGTGGGGTCGGAGGCACAGATACGCAGTATTTT. This chain links TRBV30 with TRBJ2-3; D is unresolved. Trimming pared 0 bases from V and 1 base from J, leaving 14 bases between. The length of the CDR3 is 16 residues. Germline V lookup: CDR1 GTSNPN, CDR2 SVGIG (reference sequence).

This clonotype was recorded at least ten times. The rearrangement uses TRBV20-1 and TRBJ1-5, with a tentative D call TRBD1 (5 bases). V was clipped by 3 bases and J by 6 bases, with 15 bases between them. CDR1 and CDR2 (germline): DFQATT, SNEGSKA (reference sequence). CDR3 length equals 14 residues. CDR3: CSARSEQAVQPQHF. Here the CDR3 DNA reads TGCAGTGCTAGGAGCGAACAGGCTGTTCAGCCCCAGCATTTT.

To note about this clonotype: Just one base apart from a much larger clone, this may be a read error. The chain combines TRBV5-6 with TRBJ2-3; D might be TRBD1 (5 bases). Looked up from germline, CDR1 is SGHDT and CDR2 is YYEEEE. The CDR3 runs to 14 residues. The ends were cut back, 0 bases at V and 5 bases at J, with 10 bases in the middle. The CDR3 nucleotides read TGTGCCAGCAGCTTGGCCGCAAGGGGAGATACGCAGTATTTT. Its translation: CASSLAARGDTQYF.

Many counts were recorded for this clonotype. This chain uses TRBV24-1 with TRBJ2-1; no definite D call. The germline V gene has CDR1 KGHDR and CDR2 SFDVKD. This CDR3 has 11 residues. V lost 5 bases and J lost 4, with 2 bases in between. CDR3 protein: CATSGYNEQFF. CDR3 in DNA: TGTGCCACCAGTGGTTACAATGAGCAGTTCTTC.

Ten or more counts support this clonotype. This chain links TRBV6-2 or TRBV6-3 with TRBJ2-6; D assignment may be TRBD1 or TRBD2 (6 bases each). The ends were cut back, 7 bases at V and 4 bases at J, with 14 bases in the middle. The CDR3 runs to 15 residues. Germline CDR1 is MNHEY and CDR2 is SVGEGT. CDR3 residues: CASTRGGSGANVLTF. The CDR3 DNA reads TGTGCCAGCACCAGGGGAGGTTCCGGGGCCAACGTCCTGACTTTC.

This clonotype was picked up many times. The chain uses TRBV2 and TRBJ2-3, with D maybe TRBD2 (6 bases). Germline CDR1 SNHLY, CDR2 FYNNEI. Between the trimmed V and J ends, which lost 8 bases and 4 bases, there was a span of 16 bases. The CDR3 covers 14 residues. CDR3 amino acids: CASSIGGGPDTQYF. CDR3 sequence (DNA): TGTGCCAGCTCAATCGGGGGTGGTCCAGATACGCAGTATTTT. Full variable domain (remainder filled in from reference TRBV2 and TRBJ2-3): EPEVTQTPSHQVTQMGQEVILRCVPISNHLYFYWYRQILGQKVEFLVSFYNNEISEKSEIFDDQFSVERPDGSNFTLKIRSTKLEDSAMYFCASSIGGGPDTQYFGPGTRLTVL.

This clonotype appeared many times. This CDR3 is CASSDQNRDSRSEAFF. For the CDR3, the DNA is TGTGCCAGCAGCGACCAAAACCGGGACAGTCGATCTGAAGCTTTCTTT. The rearrangement uses TRBV9 and TRBJ1-1; 7 nucleotides align to TRBD1. V dropped 3 bases and J dropped 6; count of bases not matched to a gene: 14. CDR1 and CDR2 from the germline V gene are SGDLS and YYNGEE. This CDR3 has 16 amino acids. The full variable domain, in which reference TRBV9 and TRBJ1-1 provide the parts outside the CDR3, is DSGVTQTPKHLITATGQRVTLRCSPRSGDLSVYWYQQSLDQGLQFLIQYYNGEERAKGNILERFSAQQFPDLHSELNLSSLELGDSALYFCASSDQNRDSRSEAFFGQGTRLTVV.

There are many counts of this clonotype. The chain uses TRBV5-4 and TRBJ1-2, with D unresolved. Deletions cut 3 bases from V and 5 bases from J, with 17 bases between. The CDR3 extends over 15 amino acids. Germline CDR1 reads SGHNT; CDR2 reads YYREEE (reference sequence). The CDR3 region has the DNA TGTGCCAGCAGCTCCCCCAACAAGGGAGATTATGGCTACACCTTC. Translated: CASSSPNKGDYGYTF.

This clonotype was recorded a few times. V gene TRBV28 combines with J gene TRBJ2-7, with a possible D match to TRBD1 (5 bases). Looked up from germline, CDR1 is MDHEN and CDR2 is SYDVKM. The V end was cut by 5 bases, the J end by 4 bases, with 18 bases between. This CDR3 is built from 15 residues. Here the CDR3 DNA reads TGTGCCAGCAGTGACACCTTAGGGGCCTTTTACGAGCAGTACGTC. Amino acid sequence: CASSDTLGAFYEQYV.